Below are 7 T cell receptor beta chains sequenced from a single sample in a study of blood T cell repertoires in COVID-19. Here immunoSEQ multiplex PCR was the method, and the copy in TCRdb shows in-frame clones only, minus some. The sample includes over 600,000 clones, about nine tenths of them seen just once. The sample comprised peripheral blood. The receptor source for this set is a woman aged 18-29 years with acute or convalescent COVID-19.

This chain connects TRBV5-6 to TRBJ2-7; 11 nucleotides align to TRBD1. The germline CDR1 and CDR2 sequences are SGHDT and YYEEEE. This CDR3 contains 16 residues. V shed 2 bases, J shed 7 bases, and the junction held 11 bases outside the gene matches. Here the CDR3 DNA reads TGTGCCAGCAGCTTTTCTCCCCGGACAGGGGGCAAAGAGCAGTACTTC. Translating gives CASSFSPRTGGKEQYF.

This chain uses TRBV6-2 or TRBV6-3 with TRBJ2-3; 12 nucleotides line up with TRBD2. Unmatched junction bases numbered 13, after V lost 5 bases and J lost 7 bases. CDR1 MNHEY and CDR2 SVGEGT come from the germline V gene. The CDR3 spans 17 residues. CDR3 sequence: CASSQQLLAGGGYTQYF. DNA of the CDR3: TGTGCCAGCAGTCAACAACTACTAGCGGGGGGTGGTTATACGCAGTATTTT.

V is TRBV5-1 and J is TRBJ2-7, with D possibly matching TRBD2 (5 bases). The CDR3 runs to 12 residues. Trimming took 2 bases from V and 9 from J, leaving 12 bases between them. Germline V gene lookup returns CDR1 SGHRS and CDR2 YFSETQ. CDR3 sequence reads: CASSFDRGWQYF. The DNA for the CDR3 is TGCGCCAGCAGCTTTGATCGGGGTTGGCAGTACTTC.

The chain joins TRBV4-1 to TRBJ1-1; D not certain. V was cut by 5 bases and J by 6 bases, with 16 bases left in between. The CDR3 runs to 14 residues. Germline V lookup: CDR1 MGHRA, CDR2 YSYEKL. The CDR3 here is CASSAPLRFAEAFF. The CDR3 DNA is TGCGCCAGCAGCGCCCCCCTCAGGTTCGCTGAAGCTTTCTTT.

This sequence joins TRBV6-5 and TRBJ2-7, with D perhaps matching TRBD1 (6 bases). Trimming removed 6 bases from V and 5 bases from J, with 14 bases in between. This CDR3 has 13 amino acids. Germline V gene lookup returns CDR1 MNHEY and CDR2 SVGAGI. The CDR3 nucleotides are TGTGCCAGCAGATCGGACTGGACAGACGAGCAGTACTTC. It yields the protein CASRSDWTDEQYF.

About this clone itself: Different DNA sequences within this sample yield the same CDR3. The chain carries TRBV4-3 and TRBJ1-2, with TRBD1 as a possible D gene (6 bases). The V gene lost 0 bases and the J gene lost 0 bases, with 14 bases spanning the gap. This CDR3 spans 17 amino acids. In germline, CDR1 is LGHNA, CDR2 YSLEER. The CDR3 DNA follows: TGCGCCAGCAGCCAAGATCGAAGAGGACAGCCTAACTATGGCTACACCTTC. Protein sequence: CASSQDRRGQPNYGYTF.

J is TRBJ1-1 and V is TRBV19; unclear D gene. Looked up from germline, CDR1 is LNHDA and CDR2 is SQIVND (reference sequence). V dropped 3 bases and J dropped 1 base, with 12 bases sitting between them. The CDR3 consists of 15 residues. DNA for the CDR3: TGTGCCAGTAGTATTCCCGCCGGGTGGAACACTGAAGCTTTCTTT. Its protein is CASSIPAGWNTEAFF. The variable domain in full, completed from reference TRBV19 and TRBJ1-1, reads DGGITQSPKYLFRKEGQNVTLSCEQNLNHDAMYWYRQDPGQGLRLIYYSQIVNDFQKGDIAEGYSVSREKKESFPLTVTSAQKNPTAFYLCASSIPAGWNTEAFFGQGTRLTVV.